This TCR beta chain was identified in a study of identifying expanded T cells in peripheral blood. Study-wide results and limits: About 1.2 clones differed between technical replicates, versus about 15 and 19 over time.

During the collection period, no donor immune events like infections were recorded. Generated by immunoSEQ multiplex PCR, the TCRdb table keeps only in-frame clones and is missing some. The sample lists roughly 78,000 clones; roughly nine tenths were seen once. About this clone itself: Its antigen remains unidentified.

The germline gives CDR1 SGDLS, CDR2 YYNGEE. The CDR3 contains 15 residues. Trimming cost V 8 bases and J 8 bases; bases outside gene matches: 14. The sample taken for sequencing was blood. The V call is TRBV9, the J call TRBJ2-1; 9 bases are a match to TRBD2. The sequence derives from a person between 18 and 75 years old in good health. The DNA for the CDR3 is TGTGCCAGTAGGAGGGCGGGAGGGCCCTTCGATGAGCAGTTCTTC. Its translation is CASRRAGGPFDEQFF.